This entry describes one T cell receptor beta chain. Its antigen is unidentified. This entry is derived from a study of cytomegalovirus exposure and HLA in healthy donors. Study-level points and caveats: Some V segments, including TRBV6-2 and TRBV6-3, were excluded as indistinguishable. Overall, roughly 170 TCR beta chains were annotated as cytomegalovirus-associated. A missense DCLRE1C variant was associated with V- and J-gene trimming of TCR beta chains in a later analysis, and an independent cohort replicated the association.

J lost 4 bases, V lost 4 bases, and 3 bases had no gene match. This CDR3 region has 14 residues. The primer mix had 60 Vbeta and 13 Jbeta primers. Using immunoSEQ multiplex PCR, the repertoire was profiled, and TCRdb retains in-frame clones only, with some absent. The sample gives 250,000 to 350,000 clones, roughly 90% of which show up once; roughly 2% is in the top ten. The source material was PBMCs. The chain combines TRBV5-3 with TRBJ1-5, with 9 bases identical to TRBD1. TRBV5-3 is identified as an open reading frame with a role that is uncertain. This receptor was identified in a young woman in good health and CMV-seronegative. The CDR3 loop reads CARSIGQGNQPQHF. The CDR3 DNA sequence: TGTGCCAGAAGCATAGGACAGGGGAATCAGCCCCAGCATTTT.